The rows below give T cell receptor beta chains drawn from one sample of a study of cytomegalovirus exposure and HLA in healthy donors. TCRdb keeps only in-frame clones here, not all; method: immunoSEQ multiplex PCR. This repertoire shows approximately 160,000 clones, around two thirds found once; its top ten account for approximately 1.5%. Sequencing used PBMCs. These receptors were obtained from a man aged 50 or older in good health and CMV-seronegative. The conserved cysteine and the conserved F or W are not part of the CDR3 here. Clone size is shown for a subset of rows, as once, few, many or a class of expanded clone.

V gene: TRBV13; clone size: -; J gene: TRBJ2-7; CDR3 length: 14; CDR3 protein: ASSSRDRVVSYEQY
V gene: TRBV5-5; clone size: -; J gene: TRBJ2-3; CDR3 length: 14; CDR3 protein: ASSSLLSSSTDTQY
V gene: TRBV28; clone size: -; J gene: TRBJ1-4; CDR3 length: 14; CDR3 protein: ASSLGGGGLNEKLF
V gene: TRBV5-1; clone size: -; J gene: TRBJ1-5; CDR3 length: 12; CDR3 protein: ASSPEGSNQPQH
V gene: TRBV7-9; clone size: -; J gene: TRBJ2-3; CDR3 length: 16; CDR3 protein: ASSLGRSVYSTTDTQY
V gene: TRBV27; clone size: -; J gene: TRBJ1-4; CDR3 length: 13; CDR3 protein: ASSLQGWPNEKLF
V gene: TRBV18; clone size: -; J gene: TRBJ2-1; CDR3 length: 13; CDR3 protein: ASSRGQGVQDEQF
V gene: TRBV5-1; clone size: -; J gene: TRBJ1-1; CDR3 length: 12; CDR3 protein: ASSPGQGGTEAF
V gene: TRBV6-1; clone size: -; J gene: TRBJ2-7; CDR3 length: 13; CDR3 protein: ASSRESRISYEQY
V gene: TRBV28; clone size: -; J gene: TRBJ1-2; CDR3 length: 12; CDR3 protein: ASRWTGRAYGYT
V gene: TRBV5-1; clone size: -; J gene: TRBJ2-3; CDR3 length: 16; CDR3 protein: ASSLAGGASSSTDTQY
V gene: TRBV6-5; clone size: -; J gene: TRBJ1-1; CDR3 length: 13; CDR3 protein: ASSYTGQLNTEAF
V gene: TRBV7-3; clone size: -; J gene: TRBJ2-3; CDR3 length: 15; CDR3 protein: ASSLLAGGLSTDTQY
V gene: TRBV7-9; clone size: -; J gene: TRBJ1-1; CDR3 length: 11; CDR3 protein: ASSLSSTGEAF
V gene: TRBV5-1; clone size: -; J gene: TRBJ1-1; CDR3 length: 13; CDR3 protein: ASSSRTGANTEAF
V gene: TRBV9; clone size: -; J gene: TRBJ2-7; CDR3 length: 13; CDR3 protein: ASSVGPGGIYEQY
V gene: TRBV15; clone size: -; J gene: TRBJ1-5; CDR3 length: 13; CDR3 protein: ATSRVRTGNQPQH
V gene: TRBV5-1; clone size: -; J gene: TRBJ2-7; CDR3 length: 11; CDR3 protein: ASSLADYYEQY
V gene: TRBV28; clone size: -; J gene: TRBJ2-7; CDR3 length: 9; CDR3 protein: ASSGNYEQY
V gene: TRBV10-3; clone size: -; J gene: TRBJ2-7; CDR3 length: 12; CDR3 protein: AISDGTGSYEQY
V gene: TRBV5-1; clone size: -; J gene: -; CDR3 length: 13; CDR3 protein: ASSLGGDRAYEQY
V gene: TRBV28; clone size: -; J gene: TRBJ2-5; CDR3 length: 12; CDR3 protein: ASKLGQIQETQY
V gene: TRBV6-5; clone size: -; J gene: TRBJ1-1; CDR3 length: 13; CDR3 protein: ASSYSRRGNTEAF
V gene: TRBV5-1; clone size: few; J gene: TRBJ1-1; CDR3 length: 10; CDR3 protein: ASSLGATEAF
V gene: TRBV5-8; clone size: -; J gene: TRBJ2-5; CDR3 length: 13; CDR3 protein: ASSLGSGIQETQY
V gene: TRBV14; clone size: -; J gene: TRBJ1-6; CDR3 length: 11; CDR3 protein: ASSQDGWRPLH
V gene: TRBV5-7; clone size: few; J gene: TRBJ2-7; CDR3 length: 12; CDR3 protein: ASSLTRDRGEQY
V gene: TRBV6-5; clone size: -; J gene: TRBJ1-1; CDR3 length: 10; CDR3 protein: ASRETGGRAF
V gene: TRBV18; clone size: -; J gene: TRBJ1-2; CDR3 length: 12; CDR3 protein: ASSPEGARYGYT
V gene: TRBV19; clone size: -; J gene: TRBJ1-2; CDR3 length: 14; CDR3 protein: ASNYGTGLINYGYT
V gene: TRBV7-7; clone size: -; J gene: TRBJ2-5; CDR3 length: 11; CDR3 protein: ASSLTGLETQY
V gene: TRBV6-5; clone size: -; J gene: TRBJ1-2; CDR3 length: 13; CDR3 protein: ASSYAIGTESGYT